This T cell receptor beta chain comes out of a study of blood T cells in healthy people across ages (dated by TCRdb to between 2014 and 2017). In the study overall: In model experiments, template switching captured roughly one uniquely barcoded TCR beta cDNA molecule for every two T cells. The study measured age-related changes in TCR beta repertoire diversity using deep sequencing normalized with unique cDNA molecular identifiers. The donors were divided into four age groups: young (average 16 years), middle-aged (about 39), aged (about 60) and long-lived (roughly 82). Donors of different ages were randomly distributed across sequencing lanes to avoid experimental bias. Two additional independent replicas of 1 million unique cDNA reads from the same blood draw were analyzed for two donors (one aged 18 to 30 and one aged 80 or older).

The full study reports these points: Compared with the aged group, more naive CD4+ T cells, fewer expanded clones and increased TCR diversity were shown by the long-lived group, suggesting age selection. Total diversity estimates from one million sequenced T cells were considered lower bounds and underestimates. Observed TCR beta diversity per million T cells fell roughly linearly with age, and a significant reduction was already apparent by age around 40. The CMV infection status of donors was not known, potentially confounding age-related changes in expanded clonotypes. Conclusive comparison of naive and antigen-experienced compartments was prevented by the profiling of bulk unsorted PBMCs. There was a strong correlation between observed TCR beta diversity and the percentage of naive T cells measured by flow cytometry.

Libraries were made using 5' RACE. Reads for this sample came from an Illumina HiSeq 2500. A second about 7 to 11 cycle PCR used a sample-barcoded 5' primer and a J-beta primer mix. A template-switch 5' adaptor carrying 12 random nucleotides introduced a unique molecular identifier onto each TCR beta cDNA molecule. Each sample yielded at least 2.5 million CDR3-containing paired-end reads. First-strand cDNA was synthesized from all RNA with the Mint cDNA synthesis kit, primed by a TRBC-specific oligonucleotide. All cDNA was treated with uracil-DNA glycosylase and then went through a first 18-cycle PCR with the universal primers M1SS and BC2_uni_R. As for the original processing: For normalization, 1 million high-quality reads were randomly selected from each sample, with every read carrying a distinct molecular identifier. Instead of being binned into consensus sequences, reads that shared molecular identifiers were thrown out. MiTCR, set to a Q25 quality threshold and the strictest error-elimination algorithm, was used for CDR3 identification, clonotype clustering and error correction. Lower-bound total TCR beta diversity was estimated with a nonparametric unseen species model using Euler transformation. TCRdb took the public reads, trimmed them with fastp at Q25, ran MiXCR for clone calling and kept in-frame beta chains. Under each unique CDR3 protein, matching rows form one entry showing the most common genes and DNA. TCRdb, not the authors, supplied the V and J calls. The sample profile shows roughly 1.5 million distinct CDR3 sequences; about 45% of them were found once. Approximately 4% of the sample is in the top ten clones.

This clonotype showed up just a few times. No cognate antigen has been identified for it. Base qualities are not recorded, but no much larger clone differs from it by a single base. The CDR3 spans 14 residues, from the cysteine through the phenylalanine. Of the read, only the CDR3 DNA is kept; its 42 bases are in frame from base 1. The CDR1 and CDR2 encoded by the germline V gene are MDHEN and SYDVKM. The V end loses 5 bases and the J end loses 7 bases, and a stretch of 15 bases separates them. The 39 donors, aged roughly 6 to 100 years, were systemically healthy Caucasian individuals from Russia. Each donor gave ten milliliters of peripheral blood, drawn into EDTA-treated Vacutainer tubes. Ficoll-Paque density-gradient centrifugation was used to isolate PBMCs, with at least 6 million obtained per sample. Trizol reagent was used to extract total RNA from the PBMCs, yielding at least 6 micrograms per sample. For every donor, flow cytometry on a PBMC aliquot measured the percentage of naive CD45RAhigh/CD27high T cells.

This receptor chain uses TRBV28 and TRBJ2-4; D gene: possibly TRBD1, on 6 matching bases. This receptor was obtained from a woman aged 18-30 years in good health. Sequencing was carried out using blood. The CDR3 corresponds to CASSDPGHANIQYF. The base sequence is TGTGCCAGCAGTGACCCGGGACATGCGAACATTCAGTACTTC.